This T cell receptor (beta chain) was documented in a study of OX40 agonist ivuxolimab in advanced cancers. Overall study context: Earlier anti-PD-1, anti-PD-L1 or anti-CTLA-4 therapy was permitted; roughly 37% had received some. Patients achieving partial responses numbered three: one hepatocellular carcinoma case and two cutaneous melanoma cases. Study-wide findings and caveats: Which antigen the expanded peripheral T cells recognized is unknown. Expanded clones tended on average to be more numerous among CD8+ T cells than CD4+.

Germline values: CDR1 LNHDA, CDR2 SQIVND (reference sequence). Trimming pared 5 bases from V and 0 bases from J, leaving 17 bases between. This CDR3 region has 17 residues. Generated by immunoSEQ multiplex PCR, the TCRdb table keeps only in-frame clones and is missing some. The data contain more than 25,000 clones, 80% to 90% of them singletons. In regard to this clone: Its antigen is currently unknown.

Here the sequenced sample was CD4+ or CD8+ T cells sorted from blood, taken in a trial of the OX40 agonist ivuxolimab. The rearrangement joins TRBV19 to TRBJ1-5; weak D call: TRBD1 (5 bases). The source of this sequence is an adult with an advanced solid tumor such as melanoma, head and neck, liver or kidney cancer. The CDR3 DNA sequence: TGTGCCAGTAGTGAGGTACTGAAGACAGTTAGCAATCAGCCCCAGCATTTT. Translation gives CASSEVLKTVSNQPQHF.